This T cell receptor (beta chain) appears in the sequencing data of a study of T cells in Graves' hyperthyroidism and ophthalmopathy. V dropped 5 bases and J dropped 8 bases, with 16 bases sitting between them. The CDR3 consists of 13 residues. Looked up from germline, CDR1 is DFQATT and CDR2 is SNEGSKA (reference sequence). Amplification yielded TCR beta CDR3 regions, with RNA transcripts as the source. The primer set for the first-round RT-PCR of the TCR CDR3 was HTBI. From the multiplex PCR reads, TCRdb called clonotypes with MiXCR, one entry per CDR3 protein. The repertoire holds about 110,000 distinct CDR3 sequences, with approximately 15% as singletons. Ten or more counts support this clonotype.

Sequenced: blood. The TCR was taken from a woman between 50 and 59 years old with Graves' hyperthyroidism. The rearrangement uses TRBV20-1 and TRBJ2-1; tentatively, D is TRBD1 or TRBD2 (6 bases each). The CDR3 reads CSAPEVGGYEQFF. CDR3 coding DNA: TGCAGTGCTCCGGAGGTGGGGGGCTATGAGCAGTTCTTC.